Sequencing of this T cell receptor beta chain was carried out in a study of identical twins. General study findings and limits: Invariant MAIT and iNKT cells are populations that could partly confound zero-insertion analyses. Excess sharing between twins was weaker in beta out-of-frame sequences. Abundant cord blood beta clonotypes carried fewer insertions; memory repertoires showed none.

The ends were cut back, 0 bases at V and 10 bases at J, with 17 bases in the middle. This CDR3 comprises 15 residues. Germline assignment: CDR1 SGHRS and CDR2 YFSETQ. TCRdb called the 5' RACE reads again in MiXCR, with one record for every CDR3 protein. The profile shows 500,000 to 550,000 distinct CDR3 sequences, 20% to 25% of them singletons. Regarding this clonotype: Its antigen is not identified.

These same data were also listed under a study on yellow fever vaccine responses in identical twins.

J is TRBJ2-1 and V is TRBV5-1, with D possibly TRBD1 on 6 matching bases. The receptor's source is a woman aged 18-35 years in good health. What was sequenced was CD4+ T cells sorted from blood. CDR3 coding DNA: TGCGCCAGCAGCTTGGGTACGGACAGAGCCAGGGAGCAGTTCTTC. It translates to CASSLGTDRAREQFF.